This T cell receptor beta chain was documented in a study of PD-1 blockade in classical Hodgkin lymphoma. Each of the patients experienced relapse following autologous stem cell transplantation, and their brentuximab vedotin exposure differed. Concerning this clone itself: Its antigen remains unidentified.

TCRdb keeps only in-frame clones here, not all; method: immunoSEQ multiplex PCR. In the table there are 7,300 or so clones, over 65% of which are singletons. Overall study findings and caveats: Still unresolved is the cause of the repertoire differences, which may be disease activity or prior therapy. Reported baseline diversity: healthy donors highest, relapsed/refractory patients lowest.

The TCR originated in a human donor with classical Hodgkin lymphoma. The sequences come from peripheral blood mononuclear cells (PBMCs), collected at baseline.

CDR3 protein: CASSPGGPSSYNEQFF. The CDR3 bases are TGCGCCAGCAGCCCCGGCGGTCCCAGCTCCTACAATGAGCAGTTCTTC. The chain employs TRBV4-3 and TRBJ2-1; D is undetermined. Germline-derived CDR1 and CDR2 are LGHNA and YSLEER. The CDR3 covers 16 residues. The germline V and J ends were trimmed by 4 bases and 0 bases, with 13 bases remaining between them.